The TCR beta chain described here comes from a study of T cell responses to AZD1222 COVID-19 vaccine. The method was immunoSEQ multiplex PCR; TCRdb's version includes in-frame clones alone and lacks a portion of them. The sample lists under 200,000 clones; approximately 88% were seen once. Germline CDR1 reads MNHEY; CDR2 reads SVGAGI. CDR3 size: 16 residues. The germline V and J ends were trimmed by 0 bases and 1 base, with 13 bases remaining between them. The rearrangement links TRBV6-5 to TRBJ2-7, with D tentatively TRBD1 (6 bases). This TCR was recovered from an adult who received the AZD1222 COVID-19 vaccine. This material consisted of peripheral blood, taken 28 days after the second AZD1222 dose. Here the CDR3 DNA reads TGTGCCAGCAGTTACTCGACTCCGAGGGGGTCCTACGAGCAGTACTTC. It specifies CASSYSTPRGSYEQYF.